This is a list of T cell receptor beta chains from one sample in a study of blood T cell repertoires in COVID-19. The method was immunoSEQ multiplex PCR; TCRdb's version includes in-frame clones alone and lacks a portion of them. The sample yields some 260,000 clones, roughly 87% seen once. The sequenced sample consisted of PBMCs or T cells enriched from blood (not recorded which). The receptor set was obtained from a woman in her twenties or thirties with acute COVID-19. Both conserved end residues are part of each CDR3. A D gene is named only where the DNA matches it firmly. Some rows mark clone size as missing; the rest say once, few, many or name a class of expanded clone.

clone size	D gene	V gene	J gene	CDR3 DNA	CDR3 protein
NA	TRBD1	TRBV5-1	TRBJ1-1	TGCGCCAGCAAACAGGGGCCGAACACTGAAGCTTTCTTT	CASKQGPNTEAFF
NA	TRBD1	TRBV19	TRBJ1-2	TGTGCCAGTAGTATAGGAACAGGGGCACTACTTGGCTACACCTTC	CASSIGTGALLGYTF
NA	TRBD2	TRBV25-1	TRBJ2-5	TGTGCCAGCAGTGTAGCGGGGGCCCCACGTGGGGAGACCCAGTACTTC	CASSVAGAPRGETQYF
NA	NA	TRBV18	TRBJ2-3	TGTGCCAGCTCACCAACAGGGTCCTCGATGATCACAGATACGCAGTATTTT	CASSPTGSSMITDTQYF
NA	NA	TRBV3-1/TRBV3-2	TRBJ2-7	TGTGCCAGCAGCCAGGGGCTCCCCTACGAGCAGTACTTC	CASSQGLPYEQYF
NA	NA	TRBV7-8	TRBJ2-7	TGTGCCAGCAGCCCTTCAAGAGGGGGAGCCGGCGAGCAGTACTTC	CASSPSRGGAGEQYF
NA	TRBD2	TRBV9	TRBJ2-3	TGTGCCAGCAGCGTAGTGGATAGCGGGAGCACAGATACGCAGTATTTT	CASSVVDSGSTDTQYF
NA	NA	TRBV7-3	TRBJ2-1	TGTGCCAGCAGCTCAACCCGGGGTCGCTACAATGAGCAGTTCTTC	CASSSTRGRYNEQFF
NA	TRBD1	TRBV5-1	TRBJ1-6	TGCGCCAGCAGCTCGGGACAGGGAGGGTCACCCCTCCACTTT	CASSSGQGGSPLHF
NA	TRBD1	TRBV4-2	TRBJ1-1	TGTGCCAGCAGCCAAGGACAGGGGCTACTGAACACTGAAGCTTTCTTT	CASSQGQGLLNTEAFF
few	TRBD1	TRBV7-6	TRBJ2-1	TGTGCCAGCAGCCTTAACGAGGGACAGCGCAATGAGCAGTTCTTC	CASSLNEGQRNEQFF
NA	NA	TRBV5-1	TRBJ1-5	TGCGCCAGCAGCCTTGGGACATTTGGGGTCAATCAGCCCCAGCATTTT	CASSLGTFGVNQPQHF
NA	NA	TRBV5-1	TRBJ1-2	TGCGCCAGCAGCGCAGGGGAGAGCGGCTACACCTTC	CASSAGESGYTF
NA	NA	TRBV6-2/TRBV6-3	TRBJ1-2	TGTGCCAGCAGTTACCCGGGAGTCTATGGCTACACCTTC	CASSYPGVYGYTF
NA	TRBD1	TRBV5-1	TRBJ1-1	TGCGCCAGCAGCTTGGCGCCAGGGGGTATGAGTAACACTGAAGCTTTCTTT	CASSLAPGGMSNTEAFF
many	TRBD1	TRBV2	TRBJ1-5	TGTGCCTGGAGGGCTACAGGGGCGGGATTTAATCAGCCCCAGCATTTT	CAWRATGAGFNQPQHF
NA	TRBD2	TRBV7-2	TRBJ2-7	TGTGCCAGCAGCCCCGGGACTAGCGGGATTTACGAGCAGTACTTC	CASSPGTSGIYEQYF
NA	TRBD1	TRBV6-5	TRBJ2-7	TGTGCCAGCAGTAATAAGGGACAGGGGGGTCACGAGCAGTACTTC	CASSNKGQGGHEQYF
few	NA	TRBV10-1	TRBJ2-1	TGCGCCAGCAGTGACCCGGGGTCAGCCCTAAAAAATGAGCAGTTCTTC	CASSDPGSALKNEQFF
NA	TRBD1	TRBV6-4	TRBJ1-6	TGTGCCAGCAGACCTGGACAGGACCTCTCCTATAATTCACCCCTCCACTTT	CASRPGQDLSYNSPLHF
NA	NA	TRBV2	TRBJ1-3	TGTGCCAGCAGCCTAGCCGGGGGCTCTGGAAACACCATATATTTT	CASSLAGGSGNTIYF
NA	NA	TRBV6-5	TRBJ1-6	TGTGCCAGCAGTTACCGAGGGTCCTATAATTCACCCCTCCACTTT	CASSYRGSYNSPLHF
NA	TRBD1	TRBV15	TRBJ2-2	TGTGCCACCAGCAGAGGCCCCGGGACAGGGGTTTCCGGGGAGCTGTTTTTT	CATSRGPGTGVSGELFF
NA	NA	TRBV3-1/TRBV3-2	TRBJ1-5	TGTGCCAGCAGCCAGGGGCAAGGGGGTCAGCCCCAGCATTTT	CASSQGQGGQPQHF
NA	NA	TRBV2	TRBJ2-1	TGTGCCAGCAGTGAAGCCCCGTTCCACTCCGGAGAGGATGAGCAGTTCTTC	CASSEAPFHSGEDEQFF
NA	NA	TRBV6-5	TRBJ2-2	TGTGCCAGCAGTTATTCTAATGCGGACACCGGGGAGCTGTTTTTT	CASSYSNADTGELFF
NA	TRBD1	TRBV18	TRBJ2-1	TGTGCCAGCTCCGTGGGACAGAACTACAATGAGCAGTTCTTC	CASSVGQNYNEQFF
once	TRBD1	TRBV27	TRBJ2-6	TGTGCCAGCTTTGGACAGGGTTTTTCTGGGGCCAACGTCCTGACTTTC	CASFGQGFSGANVLTF
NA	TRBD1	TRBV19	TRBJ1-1	TGTGCCAGTAGAGCATTTCGACAGGGCGGCACTGAAGCTTTCTTT	CASRAFRQGGTEAFF
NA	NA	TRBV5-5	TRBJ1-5	TGTGCCAGCAGCCGGGTCCCAAATCAGCCCCAGCATTTT	CASSRVPNQPQHF
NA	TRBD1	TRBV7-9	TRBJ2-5	TGTGCCAGCGTGAGACAGGGGGCGAACCGGGGTGCGGAGACCCAGTACTTC	CASVRQGANRGAETQYF
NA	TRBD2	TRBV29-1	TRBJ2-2	TGCAGCGTTGGTGGGAGGGGTAACACCGGGGAGCTGTTTTTT	CSVGGRGNTGELFF
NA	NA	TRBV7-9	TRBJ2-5	TGTGCCAGCAGCTTAGGGCGGGGCATCCAAGAGACCCAGTACTTC	CASSLGRGIQETQYF